This T cell receptor beta chain emerged from a study of breast tumors, draining lymph nodes, adjacent tissues. Whole-study findings and limits: Data only fit, rather than demonstrated, lymph node origin of most tumor T cells.

Axillary draining lymph nodes of breast cancer patients supplied the node samples. The length of the CDR3 is 15 residues. Germline CDR1 is DFQATT and CDR2 is SNEGSKA (reference sequence). Unmatched junction bases numbered 7, after V lost 5 bases and J lost 7 bases. Using its own MiXCR run on the multiplex PCR reads, TCRdb lists one record per CDR3 protein. The table has about 150,000 distinct CDR3 sequences, about 31% seen once. In the case of this clonotype: The target antigen is unknown.

The sequencing sample was made of axillary lymph node tissue. V is TRBV20-1 and J is TRBJ1-6; TRBD1 aligns across 11 bases. The receptor was derived from a female donor with breast cancer. Some clones in this sample may be carry-over from other donors' samples. This CDR3 reads CSAPWTGGKNSPLHF. DNA of the CDR3: TGCAGTGCTCCTTGGACAGGGGGCAAGAATTCACCCCTCCACTTT.